Listed below are T cell receptor beta chains from one sample, sequenced in a study of spatial heterogeneity in lung cancer. Via MiXCR, TCRdb re-called the 5' RACE reads, giving one row per CDR3 protein. The sample lists 30,000 to 45,000 distinct CDR3 sequences; 6.5% to 9% were seen once. The source was PBMCs, collected at surgery. These receptor sequences come from a female donor with early-stage non-small cell lung cancer. Each CDR3 is given with its conserved first and last residue. The D gene is left open where the match is weak. Part of the rows lack a size; the others show once, few, many or a class for expanded clones.

CDR3nt: TGCAGTGCTAGAGACTACTTTCAAGAGACCCAGTACTTC
CDR3aa: CSARDYFQETQYF
v_gene: TRBV20-1
j_gene: TRBJ2-5
abundance: many
d_gene: .

CDR3nt: TGCGCCAGCAGCCGAAACAGACTCACAGATACGCAGTATTTT
CDR3aa: CASSRNRLTDTQYF
v_gene: TRBV5-1
j_gene: TRBJ2-3
abundance: many
d_gene: .

CDR3nt: TGTGCCAGCAGGCCACAGGGATACAATCAGCCCCAGCATTTT
CDR3aa: CASRPQGYNQPQHF
v_gene: TRBV6-2/TRBV6-3
j_gene: TRBJ1-5
abundance: few
d_gene: .

CDR3nt: TGTGCCAGCAGCGTAGGCGGGAGATCCTACAATGAGCAGTTCTTC
CDR3aa: CASSVGGRSYNEQFF
v_gene: TRBV9
j_gene: TRBJ2-1
abundance: .
d_gene: TRBD2

CDR3nt: TGTGCCAGCAAAGCGCACACCGGGGAGCTGTTTTTT
CDR3aa: CASKAHTGELFF
v_gene: TRBV12-3/TRBV12-4
j_gene: TRBJ2-2
abundance: many
d_gene: .

CDR3nt: TGTGCCACCAGTGCCTCGGGGCGGCGGGGGGGTCGGAATGAGCAGTTCTTC
CDR3aa: CATSASGRRGGRNEQFF
v_gene: TRBV24-1
j_gene: TRBJ2-1
abundance: many
d_gene: TRBD2

CDR3nt: TGTGCCAGCAGCTTTGGGGGGCCCTCGAGCTCTGGGGCCAACGTCCTGACTTTC
CDR3aa: CASSFGGPSSSGANVLTF
v_gene: TRBV7-6
j_gene: TRBJ2-6
abundance: many
d_gene: .

CDR3nt: TGTGCCATCAGTACGACAGGGCTTGGGGCCAACGTCCTGACTTTC
CDR3aa: CAISTTGLGANVLTF
v_gene: TRBV10-3
j_gene: TRBJ2-6
abundance: .
d_gene: TRBD1

CDR3nt: TGCGCCAGCAGCCGTACAGGGGTAGGAGGCTCCTACGAGCAGTACTTC
CDR3aa: CASSRTGVGGSYEQYF
v_gene: TRBV4-1
j_gene: TRBJ2-7
abundance: many
d_gene: TRBD1

CDR3nt: TGTGCCAGCAGCATGCCGGGACTAGGAGTAGAGACCCAGTACTTC
CDR3aa: CASSMPGLGVETQYF
v_gene: TRBV11-1
j_gene: TRBJ2-5
abundance: .
d_gene: TRBD2

CDR3nt: TGTGCCAGCAGCTTAATGGGGACGGGGACAGATACGCAGTATTTT
CDR3aa: CASSLMGTGTDTQYF
v_gene: TRBV7-2
j_gene: TRBJ2-3
abundance: many
d_gene: .

CDR3nt: TGCGCCAGCAGCCAAGATGAGGGACAGGGTTGGGCTTCACCCCTCCACTTT
CDR3aa: CASSQDEGQGWASPLHF
v_gene: TRBV4-1
j_gene: TRBJ1-6
abundance: few
d_gene: TRBD1

CDR3nt: TGCAGTGCTAGAGATTATAGGATTGCGGACAGGGTTCATGACAATGAGCAGTTCTTC
CDR3aa: CSARDYRIADRVHDNEQFF
v_gene: TRBV20-1
j_gene: TRBJ2-1
abundance: many
d_gene: TRBD1

CDR3nt: TGTGCCAGCAGTGAAGTACTACAGTACTCTAGCACAGATACGCAGTATTTT
CDR3aa: CASSEVLQYSSTDTQYF
v_gene: TRBV2
j_gene: TRBJ2-3
abundance: many
d_gene: .

CDR3nt: TGTGCCAGCAACGGTATAGGGAGCGAGCAGTACTTC
CDR3aa: CASNGIGSEQYF
v_gene: TRBV2
j_gene: TRBJ2-7
abundance: many
d_gene: .

CDR3nt: TGTGCCAGCAGTCGACAGGGCTATGAGCAGTTCTTC
CDR3aa: CASSRQGYEQFF
v_gene: TRBV14
j_gene: TRBJ2-1
abundance: .
d_gene: TRBD1

CDR3nt: TGCGCCGGGGCATTGGGGGGCCGGGATACGCAGTATTTT
CDR3aa: CAGALGGRDTQYF
v_gene: TRBV10-2
j_gene: TRBJ2-3
abundance: many
d_gene: .

CDR3nt: TGCGCCAGCAGCTTGCAGCCGGACGCAACTAATGAAAAACTGTTTTTT
CDR3aa: CASSLQPDATNEKLFF
v_gene: TRBV5-1
j_gene: TRBJ1-4
abundance: few
d_gene: .

CDR3nt: TGCGCCAGCAGCTTGCGGGAGCAAGCTTCACCCCTCCACTTT
CDR3aa: CASSLREQASPLHF
v_gene: TRBV5-1
j_gene: TRBJ1-6
abundance: many
d_gene: .

CDR3nt: TGCAGCGTTTTCATAGCGGGAGACCTCTCCTACAATGAGCAGTTCTTC
CDR3aa: CSVFIAGDLSYNEQFF
v_gene: TRBV29-1
j_gene: TRBJ2-1
abundance: .
d_gene: TRBD2

CDR3nt: TGTGCCAGCAGCATAGGGACAGGGGGTATCTACGAGCAGTACTTC
CDR3aa: CASSIGTGGIYEQYF
v_gene: TRBV27
j_gene: TRBJ2-7
abundance: many
d_gene: TRBD1

CDR3nt: TGTGCCAGCAGTTTCTCTTTGGCAAATGAAAAACTGTTTTTT
CDR3aa: CASSFSLANEKLFF
v_gene: TRBV28
j_gene: TRBJ1-4
abundance: many
d_gene: .

CDR3nt: TGTGCCAGCAGTACGGGACTAGTTGGGAATGAGCAGTTCTTC
CDR3aa: CASSTGLVGNEQFF
v_gene: TRBV28
j_gene: TRBJ2-1
abundance: many
d_gene: TRBD2

CDR3nt: TGTGCCAGCAGTTTAGCGGGGGGCCTGTACGAGCAGTACTTC
CDR3aa: CASSLAGGLYEQYF
v_gene: TRBV28
j_gene: TRBJ2-7
abundance: many
d_gene: TRBD2

CDR3nt: TGTGCCAGTAGTATACGGGGGGTTGCGAGCGGTAGGTATAATGAGCAGTTCTTC
CDR3aa: CASSIRGVASGRYNEQFF
v_gene: TRBV19
j_gene: TRBJ2-1
abundance: many
d_gene: TRBD2

CDR3nt: TGTGCCAGCAGTCCGTCTACTAGCGGGGTCCAAGAGACCCAGTACTTC
CDR3aa: CASSPSTSGVQETQYF
v_gene: TRBV2
j_gene: TRBJ2-5
abundance: few
d_gene: TRBD2

CDR3nt: TGTGCCAGCAGTCCGCCGGCCAGCGGGGCCTACAATGAGCAGTTCTTC
CDR3aa: CASSPPASGAYNEQFF
v_gene: TRBV28
j_gene: TRBJ2-1
abundance: many
d_gene: TRBD2

CDR3nt: TGTGCCATCAGCCCGGGACTAGCCCCTACCGGGGAGCTGTTTTTT
CDR3aa: CAISPGLAPTGELFF
v_gene: TRBV10-3
j_gene: TRBJ2-2
abundance: few
d_gene: TRBD2

CDR3nt: TGCAGTGCTAGAGCTGGGGCGGGCTACGAGCAGTACTTC
CDR3aa: CSARAGAGYEQYF
v_gene: TRBV20-1
j_gene: TRBJ2-7
abundance: many
d_gene: .

CDR3nt: TGTGCCAGCTCACCACCAGGACTGGGGACAGATACGCAGTATTTT
CDR3aa: CASSPPGLGTDTQYF
v_gene: TRBV18
j_gene: TRBJ2-3
abundance: few
d_gene: .

CDR3nt: TGTGCCAGCAGCTTAGGGGGCCGATATCAGCCCCAGCATTTT
CDR3aa: CASSLGGRYQPQHF
v_gene: TRBV7-2
j_gene: TRBJ1-5
abundance: many
d_gene: .

CDR3nt: TGTGCCAGCAGTTTCCCACCAGAGTGGGAGTACTCCTACGAGCAGTACTTC
CDR3aa: CASSFPPEWEYSYEQYF
v_gene: TRBV28
j_gene: TRBJ2-7
abundance: .
d_gene: .

CDR3nt: TGCGCCAGCAGCCCTCAGGGGTTAACTGAAGCTTTCTTT
CDR3aa: CASSPQGLTEAFF
v_gene: TRBV4-3
j_gene: TRBJ1-1
abundance: many
d_gene: .

CDR3nt: TGCAGTGCTAGACCCCCATTGGGGCCTAGGGGGGAAGCTTTCTTT
CDR3aa: CSARPPLGPRGEAFF
v_gene: TRBV20-1
j_gene: TRBJ1-1
abundance: many
d_gene: .

CDR3nt: TGCAGTGCTAGAGATCTGGGGGCTAACGAGCAGTACTTC
CDR3aa: CSARDLGANEQYF
v_gene: TRBV20-1
j_gene: TRBJ2-7
abundance: many
d_gene: .

CDR3nt: TGTGCCAGCAGTGAATATCTGGGAAGTGCTGAAGCTTTCTTT
CDR3aa: CASSEYLGSAEAFF
v_gene: TRBV25-1
j_gene: TRBJ1-1
abundance: many
d_gene: .

CDR3nt: TGTGCCAGCAGCCTCGACCAAGAGACCCAGTACTTC
CDR3aa: CASSLDQETQYF
v_gene: TRBV3-1
j_gene: TRBJ2-5
abundance: many
d_gene: .

CDR3nt: TGTGCCAGTAGCTGGACAGCATATAGCAATCAGCCCCAGCATTTT
CDR3aa: CASSWTAYSNQPQHF
v_gene: TRBV19
j_gene: TRBJ1-5
abundance: many
d_gene: .

CDR3nt: TGTGCCAGCAGTTTACTCCCTATGGCCGATATCTATGGCTACACCTTC
CDR3aa: CASSLLPMADIYGYTF
v_gene: TRBV27
j_gene: TRBJ1-2
abundance: few
d_gene: .

CDR3nt: TGTGCCAGCAGTTACTCGCGGTCCGCTGAAGCTTTCTTT
CDR3aa: CASSYSRSAEAFF
v_gene: TRBV6-5
j_gene: TRBJ1-1
abundance: many
d_gene: .

CDR3nt: TGCAGTGCTAGCCGGGGGGAAAAACTGTTTTTT
CDR3aa: CSASRGEKLFF
v_gene: TRBV20-1
j_gene: TRBJ1-4
abundance: many
d_gene: .

CDR3nt: TGTGCCAGCAGCTTGGGGACTCGACCCCAAGAGACCCAGTACTTC
CDR3aa: CASSLGTRPQETQYF
v_gene: TRBV7-8
j_gene: TRBJ2-5
abundance: many
d_gene: .

CDR3nt: TGCAGTGCTAGAGTGCCCCAGGGAACTGAAGCTTTCTTT
CDR3aa: CSARVPQGTEAFF
v_gene: TRBV20-1
j_gene: TRBJ1-1
abundance: few
d_gene: .

CDR3nt: TGTGCCAGCAGCTTCTGGGAAGGGGTGGATGGCTACACCTTC
CDR3aa: CASSFWEGVDGYTF
v_gene: TRBV5-6
j_gene: TRBJ1-2
abundance: many
d_gene: .

CDR3nt: TGTGCCAGCTCACCAAATGGAAAGACCCAGTACTTC
CDR3aa: CASSPNGKTQYF
v_gene: TRBV18
j_gene: TRBJ2-5
abundance: .
d_gene: .

CDR3nt: TGCAGTGCTAGACGGCACTCTGGAAACACCATATATTTT
CDR3aa: CSARRHSGNTIYF
v_gene: TRBV20-1
j_gene: TRBJ1-3
abundance: many
d_gene: .

CDR3nt: TGTGCCAGCAGCTTTAATCGGGGGAAAGAGACCCAGTACTTC
CDR3aa: CASSFNRGKETQYF
v_gene: TRBV7-2
j_gene: TRBJ2-5
abundance: few
d_gene: .

CDR3nt: TGCGCCAGCAGCCAGGCGTCCGGGACTAGCGGGATCACCGGGGAGCTGTTTTTT
CDR3aa: CASSQASGTSGITGELFF
v_gene: TRBV5-1
j_gene: TRBJ2-2
abundance: many
d_gene: TRBD2

CDR3nt: TGCGCCAGCGCATTGGGACAGCCAAGCACAGATACGCAGTATTTT
CDR3aa: CASALGQPSTDTQYF
v_gene: TRBV5-1
j_gene: TRBJ2-3
abundance: many
d_gene: TRBD1

CDR3nt: TGTGCCAGCAGTCTAACGGGACTTAGCACAGATACGCAGTATTTT
CDR3aa: CASSLTGLSTDTQYF
v_gene: TRBV28
j_gene: TRBJ2-3
abundance: many
d_gene: .

CDR3nt: TGTGCCAGCTCACCCGAAACAGGTCTCTATGGCTACACCTTC
CDR3aa: CASSPETGLYGYTF
v_gene: TRBV18
j_gene: TRBJ1-2
abundance: few
d_gene: .

CDR3nt: TGCGCCAGCAGCCAAGAATGGGGGCTTGAAGCTTTCTTT
CDR3aa: CASSQEWGLEAFF
v_gene: TRBV4-3
j_gene: TRBJ1-1
abundance: .
d_gene: .

CDR3nt: TGCAGTGCTACGTCCGGGACAGGGCTGCGGCACACCGGGGAGCTGTTTTTT
CDR3aa: CSATSGTGLRHTGELFF
v_gene: TRBV20-1
j_gene: TRBJ2-2
abundance: many
d_gene: TRBD1

CDR3nt: TGTGCCAGCAGCTTAGTGGGCGGGGGTAGCAATCAGCCCCAGCATTTT
CDR3aa: CASSLVGGGSNQPQHF
v_gene: TRBV7-2
j_gene: TRBJ1-5
abundance: .
d_gene: .

CDR3nt: TGTGCCATTGGGACAGGGGAATACACTGAAGCTTTCTTT
CDR3aa: CAIGTGEYTEAFF
v_gene: TRBV10-3
j_gene: TRBJ1-1
abundance: many
d_gene: TRBD1

CDR3nt: TGTGCCAGCAGATCGCCCGATACCGGGGGCGTAGCGGATGAGCAGTTCTTC
CDR3aa: CASRSPDTGGVADEQFF
v_gene: TRBV7-9
j_gene: TRBJ2-1
abundance: many
d_gene: .

CDR3nt: TGCGCCAGCAGCTTGAGAGCCGGGACTAGCACAGATACGCAGTATTTT
CDR3aa: CASSLRAGTSTDTQYF
v_gene: TRBV5-1
j_gene: TRBJ2-3
abundance: many
d_gene: .

CDR3nt: TGTGCCAGCAGCTTGGCCAGGGGCACTGAAGCTTTCTTT
CDR3aa: CASSLARGTEAFF
v_gene: TRBV7-9
j_gene: TRBJ1-1
abundance: many
d_gene: .

CDR3nt: TGTGCCTCTAAATTAGCGGCGAACACCGGGGAGCTGTTTTTT
CDR3aa: CASKLAANTGELFF
v_gene: TRBV2
j_gene: TRBJ2-2
abundance: few
d_gene: .